This T cell receptor beta chain is drawn from a study of Ad26.COV2.S vaccination and SARS-CoV-2 variants. This CDR3 contains 18 residues. The germline V gene has CDR1 SGDLS and CDR2 YYNGEE. The V and J ends lost 3 bases and 1 base, in that order; junction bases with no gene match: 8. Data came from immunoSEQ multiplex PCR; TCRdb stores just in-frame clones and leaves some out. The data contain roughly 680,000 clones, more than 80% of them seen just once; the ten biggest clones take up roughly 1.5%. The treatment is: 15 to 20 received Ad26.COV2.S at low or high dose, single or two shots; five or six received placebo; per-sample allocation not given. The study sampled participants on day 63 after the first vaccine or placebo injection.

The chain uses TRBV9 and TRBJ2-1; TRBD2 matches at 12 bases. This sequence originates from a person aged 18-65 years who received the Ad26.COV2.S COVID-19 vaccine or a placebo. Here the sequenced sample was peripheral blood, taken in a trial of Ad26.COV2.S vaccine versus placebo. DNA of the CDR3: TGTGCCAGCAGCGCACTAGCGGGAGGTCGATTTTCCTACAATGAGCAGTTCTTC. Translated, it gives CASSALAGGRFSYNEQFF. Full variable domain (rest looked up from reference TRBV9 and TRBJ2-1): DSGVTQTPKHLITATGQRVTLRCSPRSGDLSVYWYQQSLDQGLQFLIQYYNGEERAKGNILERFSAQQFPDLHSELNLSSLELGDSALYFCASSALAGGRFSYNEQFFGPGTRLTVL.